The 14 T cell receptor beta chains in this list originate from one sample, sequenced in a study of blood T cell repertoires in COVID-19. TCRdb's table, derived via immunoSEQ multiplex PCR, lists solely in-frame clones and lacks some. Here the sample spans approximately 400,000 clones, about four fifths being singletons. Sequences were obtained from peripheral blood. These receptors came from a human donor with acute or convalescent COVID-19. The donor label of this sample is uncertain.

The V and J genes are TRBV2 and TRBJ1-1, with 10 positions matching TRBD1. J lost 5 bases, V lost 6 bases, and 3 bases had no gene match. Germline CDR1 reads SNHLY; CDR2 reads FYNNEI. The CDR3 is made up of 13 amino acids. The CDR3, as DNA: TGTGCCAGCAGGGAGGGACAGGGGACTGAAGCTTTCTTT. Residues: CASREGQGTEAFF.

CDR3 in amino acids: CASSARGLSVSSTDTQYF. The CDR3 nucleotides read TGTGCCAGCAGTGCCAGGGGGTTATCGGTTTCTAGCACAGATACGCAGTATTTT. V and J are TRBV9 and TRBJ2-3; 7 positions match TRBD1. CDR3 length equals 18 residues. CDR1 and CDR2 from the germline V gene are SGDLS and YYNGEE. The trim removed 5 bases at V and 0 bases at J, leaving 15 bases unmatched.

The CDR3 DNA reads as TGTGCCACCAGCAGAGATCCCCAGGGGTCCACTGAAGCTTTCTTT. This gives the protein CATSRDPQGSTEAFF. The chain couples TRBV15 to TRBJ1-1; tentative D call: TRBD1 (6 bases). The CDR3 has 15 amino acids. V shed 0 bases and J shed 4 bases, with 12 bases lying between them. Germline V CDR1 and CDR2: LNHNV, YYDKDF (reference sequence).

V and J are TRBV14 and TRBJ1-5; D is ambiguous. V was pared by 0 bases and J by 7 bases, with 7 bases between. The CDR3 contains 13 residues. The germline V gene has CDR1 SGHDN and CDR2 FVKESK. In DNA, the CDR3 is TGTGCCAGCAGCCAAGATCGAGGGCAGCCCCAGCATTTT. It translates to CASSQDRGQPQHF.

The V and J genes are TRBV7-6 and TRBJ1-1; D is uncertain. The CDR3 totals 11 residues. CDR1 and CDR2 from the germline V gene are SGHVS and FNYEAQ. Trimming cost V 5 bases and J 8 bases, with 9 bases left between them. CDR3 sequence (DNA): TGTGCCAGCAGCCCCCGTATGGAAGCTTTCTTT. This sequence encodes CASSPRMEAFF.

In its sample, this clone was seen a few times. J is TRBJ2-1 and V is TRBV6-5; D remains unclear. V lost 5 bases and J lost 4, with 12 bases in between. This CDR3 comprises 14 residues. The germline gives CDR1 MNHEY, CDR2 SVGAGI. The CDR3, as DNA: TGTGCCAGCAGTCTGAACAGAATTTACAATGAGCAGTTCTTC. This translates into CASSLNRIYNEQFF.

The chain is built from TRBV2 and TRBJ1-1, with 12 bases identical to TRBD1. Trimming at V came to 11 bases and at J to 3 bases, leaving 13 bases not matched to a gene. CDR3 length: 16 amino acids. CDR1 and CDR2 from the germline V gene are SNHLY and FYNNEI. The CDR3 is CAGGGTGGPRDTEAFF. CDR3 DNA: TGTGCCGGGGGAGGGACAGGGGGCCCGCGGGACACTGAAGCTTTCTTT.

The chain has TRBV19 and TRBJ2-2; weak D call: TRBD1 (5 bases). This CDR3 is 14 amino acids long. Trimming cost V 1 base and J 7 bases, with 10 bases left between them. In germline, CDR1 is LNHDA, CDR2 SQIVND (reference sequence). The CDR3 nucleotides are TGTGCCAGTAGTATAGGGGGCTCGAGCGGGGAGCTGTTTTTT. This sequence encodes CASSIGGSSGELFF.

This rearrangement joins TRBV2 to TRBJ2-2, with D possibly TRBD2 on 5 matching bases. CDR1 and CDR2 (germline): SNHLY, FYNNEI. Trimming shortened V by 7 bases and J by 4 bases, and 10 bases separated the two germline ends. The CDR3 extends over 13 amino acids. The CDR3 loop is CASTGEFTGELFF. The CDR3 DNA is TGTGCCAGCACTGGGGAGTTCACCGGGGAGCTGTTTTTT.

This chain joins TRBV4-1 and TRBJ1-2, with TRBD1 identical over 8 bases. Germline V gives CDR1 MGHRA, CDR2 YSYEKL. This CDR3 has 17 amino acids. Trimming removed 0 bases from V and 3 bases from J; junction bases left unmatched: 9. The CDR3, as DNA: TGCGCCAGCAGCCAAGAGGGTGCAGGGGGCGCCTACTATGGCTACACCTTC. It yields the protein CASSQEGAGGAYYGYTF.

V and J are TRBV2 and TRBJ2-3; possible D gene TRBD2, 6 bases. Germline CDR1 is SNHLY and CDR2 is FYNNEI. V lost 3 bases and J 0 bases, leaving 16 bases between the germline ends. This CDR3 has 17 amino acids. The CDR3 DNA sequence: TGTGCCAGCAGTGACCCGGGACTCTATGCTAGCACAGATACGCAGTATTTT. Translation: CASSDPGLYASTDTQYF.

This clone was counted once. DNA of the CDR3: TGTGCCAGCAGTTTGGCGGGAGAAGGTGAGACCCAGTACTTC. Its protein product is CASSLAGEGETQYF. The rearrangement joins TRBV27 to TRBJ2-5; 7 bases are shared with TRBD2. Germline V gene data show CDR1 as MNHEY and CDR2 as SMNVEV (reference sequence). The CDR3 covers 14 residues. The V gene end was trimmed by 3 bases and the J gene end by 5 bases; junction bases not matched to a gene: 6.

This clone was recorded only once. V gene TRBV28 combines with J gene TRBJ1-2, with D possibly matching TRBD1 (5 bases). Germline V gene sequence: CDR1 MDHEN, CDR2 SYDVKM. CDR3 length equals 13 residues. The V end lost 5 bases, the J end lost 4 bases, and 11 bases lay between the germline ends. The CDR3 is CASSGRVGYGYTF. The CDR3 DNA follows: TGTGCCAGCAGTGGCAGGGTAGGCTATGGCTACACCTTC.

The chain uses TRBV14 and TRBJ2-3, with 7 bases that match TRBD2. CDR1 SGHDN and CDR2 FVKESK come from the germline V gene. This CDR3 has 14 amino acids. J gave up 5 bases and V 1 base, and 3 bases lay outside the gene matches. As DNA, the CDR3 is TGTGCCAGCAGCCAAGGACTAGCCGGAGATACGCAGTATTTT. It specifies CASSQGLAGDTQYF.